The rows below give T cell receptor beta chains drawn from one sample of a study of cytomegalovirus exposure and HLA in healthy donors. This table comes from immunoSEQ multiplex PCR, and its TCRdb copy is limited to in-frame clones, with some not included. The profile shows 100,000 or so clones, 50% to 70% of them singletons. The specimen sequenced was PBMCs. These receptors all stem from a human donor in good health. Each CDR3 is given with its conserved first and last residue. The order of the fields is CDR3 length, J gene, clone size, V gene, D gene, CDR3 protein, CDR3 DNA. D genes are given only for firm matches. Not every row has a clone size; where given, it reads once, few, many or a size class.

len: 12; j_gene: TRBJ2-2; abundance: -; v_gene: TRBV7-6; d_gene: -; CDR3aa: CASSFPSGELFF; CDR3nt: TGTGCCAGCAGCTTCCCCAGCGGGGAGCTGTTTTTT
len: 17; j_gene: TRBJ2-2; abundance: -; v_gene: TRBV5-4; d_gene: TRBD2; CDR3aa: CASSLALAGGGTGELFF; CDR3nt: TGTGCCAGCAGCTTGGCCCTAGCGGGAGGTGGAACCGGGGAGCTGTTTTTT
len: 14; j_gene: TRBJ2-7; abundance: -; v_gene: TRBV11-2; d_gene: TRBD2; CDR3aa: CASSNSGSSYEQYF; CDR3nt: TGTGCCAGCAGCAATAGCGGGAGCTCCTACGAGCAGTACTTC
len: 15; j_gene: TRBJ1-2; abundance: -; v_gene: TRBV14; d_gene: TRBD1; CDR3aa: CASSQDLGTANGYTF; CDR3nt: TGTGCCAGCAGCCAAGATCTGGGGACAGCGAATGGCTACACCTTC
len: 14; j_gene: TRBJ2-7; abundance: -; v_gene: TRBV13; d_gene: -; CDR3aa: CASSLGTISYEQYF; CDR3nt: TGTGCCAGCAGCTTAGGGACAATCTCCTACGAGCAGTACTTC
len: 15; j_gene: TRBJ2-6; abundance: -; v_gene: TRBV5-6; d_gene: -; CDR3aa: CASSLDTSGANVLTF; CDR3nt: TGTGCCAGCAGCTTGGACACCTCTGGGGCCAACGTCCTGACTTTC
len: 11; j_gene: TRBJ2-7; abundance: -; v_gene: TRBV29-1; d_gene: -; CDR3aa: CSVPLGGEQYF; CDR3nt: TGCAGCGTGCCTCTAGGAGGCGAGCAGTACTTC
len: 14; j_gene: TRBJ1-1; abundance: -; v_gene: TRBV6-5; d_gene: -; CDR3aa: CASSYAGMNTEAFF; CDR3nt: TGTGCCAGCAGTTACGCAGGCATGAACACTGAAGCTTTCTTT
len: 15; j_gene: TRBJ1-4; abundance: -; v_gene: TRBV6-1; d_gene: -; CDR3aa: CASSDRDTLSQKLFF; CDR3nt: TGTGCCAGCAGTGATCGGGACACCTTGAGTCAAAAACTGTTTTTT
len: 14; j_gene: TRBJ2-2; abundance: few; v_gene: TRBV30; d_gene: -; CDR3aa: CAWRREGRTGELFF; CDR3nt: TGTGCCTGGAGACGGGAAGGTCGGACCGGGGAGCTGTTTTTT
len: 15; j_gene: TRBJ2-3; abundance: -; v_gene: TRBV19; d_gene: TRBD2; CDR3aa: CASRRLAGGTDTQYF; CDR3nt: TGTGCCAGTAGGCGACTAGCGGGCGGCACAGATACGCAGTATTTT
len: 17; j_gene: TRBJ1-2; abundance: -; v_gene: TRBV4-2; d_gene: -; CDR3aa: CASSPQGRGSSDYGYTF; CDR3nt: TGTGCCAGCAGCCCCCAAGGGAGGGGAAGTTCCGACTATGGCTACACCTTC
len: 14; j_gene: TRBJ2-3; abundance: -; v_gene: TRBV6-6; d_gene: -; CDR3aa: CASARDRFTDTQYF; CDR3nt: TGTGCCAGCGCCAGAGACAGGTTCACAGATACGCAGTATTTT
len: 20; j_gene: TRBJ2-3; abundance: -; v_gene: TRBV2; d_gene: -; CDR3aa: CASSHRDSTRGVASTDTQYF; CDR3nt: TGTGCCAGCAGTCACCGGGACTCCACCCGTGGGGTGGCTAGCACAGATACGCAGTATTTT
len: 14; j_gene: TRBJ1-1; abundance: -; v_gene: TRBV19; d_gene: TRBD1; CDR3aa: CASSVGTVNTEAFF; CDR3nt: TGTGCCAGTAGCGTCGGGACAGTGAACACTGAAGCTTTCTTT
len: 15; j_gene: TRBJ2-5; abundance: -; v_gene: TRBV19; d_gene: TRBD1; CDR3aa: CASQRTGNGLETQYF; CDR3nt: TGTGCCTCCCAAAGGACAGGGAATGGGCTAGAGACCCAGTACTTC
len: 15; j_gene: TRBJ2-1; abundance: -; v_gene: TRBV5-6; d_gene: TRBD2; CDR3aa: CASSSPGLAVYEQFF; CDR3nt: TGTGCCAGCAGCTCGCCGGGACTAGCGGTTTATGAGCAGTTCTTC
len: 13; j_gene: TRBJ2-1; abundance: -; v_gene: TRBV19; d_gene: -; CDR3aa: CASRTTDVNEQFF; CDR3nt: TGTGCCAGTAGGACGACAGATGTCAATGAGCAGTTCTTC
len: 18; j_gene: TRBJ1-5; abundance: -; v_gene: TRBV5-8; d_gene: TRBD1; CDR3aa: CASSSVGTGWGGNQPQHF; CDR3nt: TGTGCCAGCAGCTCCGTGGGGACAGGGTGGGGGGGCAATCAGCCCCAGCATTTT
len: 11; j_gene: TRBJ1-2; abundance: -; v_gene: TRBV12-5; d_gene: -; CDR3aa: CAVLETYGYTF; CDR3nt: TGTGCGGTACTAGAGACCTATGGCTACACCTTC
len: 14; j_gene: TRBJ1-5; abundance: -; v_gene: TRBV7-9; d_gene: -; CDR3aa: CASSDGGANQPQHF; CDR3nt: TGTGCCAGCAGCGATGGCGGGGCCAATCAGCCCCAGCATTTT
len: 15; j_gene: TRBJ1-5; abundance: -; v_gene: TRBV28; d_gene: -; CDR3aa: CASSPRQVLNQPQHF; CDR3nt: TGTGCCAGCAGTCCCCGACAGGTCCTCAATCAGCCCCAGCATTTT
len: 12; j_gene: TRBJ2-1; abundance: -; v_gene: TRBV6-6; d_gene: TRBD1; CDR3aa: CASGTVYNEQFF; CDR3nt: TGTGCCAGCGGGACAGTATACAATGAGCAGTTCTTC
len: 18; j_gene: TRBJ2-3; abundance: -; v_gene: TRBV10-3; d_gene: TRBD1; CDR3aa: CAISGQGPSPFSTDTQYF; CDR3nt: TGTGCCATCAGTGGACAGGGGCCAAGTCCGTTTAGCACAGATACGCAGTATTTT
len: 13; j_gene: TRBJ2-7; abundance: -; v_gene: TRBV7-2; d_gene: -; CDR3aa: CASSHSGSYEQYF; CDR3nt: TGTGCCAGCAGCCATAGCGGTTCCTACGAGCAGTACTTC
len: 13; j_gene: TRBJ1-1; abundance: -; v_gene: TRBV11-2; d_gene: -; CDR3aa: CASSFSNPGEAFF; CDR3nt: TGTGCCAGCAGCTTTTCAAACCCCGGTGAAGCTTTCTTT
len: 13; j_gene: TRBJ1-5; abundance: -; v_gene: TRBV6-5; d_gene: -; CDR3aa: CASRPPGNQPQHF; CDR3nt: TGTGCCAGCAGGCCTCCAGGGAATCAGCCCCAGCATTTT
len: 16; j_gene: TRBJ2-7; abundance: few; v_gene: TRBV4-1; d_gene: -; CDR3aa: CASSQVGQGPTYEQYF; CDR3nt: TGCGCCAGCAGCCAAGTGGGGCAGGGGCCGACCTACGAGCAGTACTTC
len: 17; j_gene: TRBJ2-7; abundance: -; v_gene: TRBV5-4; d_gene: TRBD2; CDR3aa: CASSYGTSAQTRVEQYF; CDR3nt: TGTGCCAGCAGCTACGGGACTAGCGCGCAAACCCGCGTTGAGCAGTACTTC
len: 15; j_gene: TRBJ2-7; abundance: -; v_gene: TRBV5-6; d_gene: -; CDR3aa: CASSLATGILDEQYF; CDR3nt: TGTGCCAGCAGCTTGGCGACAGGAATACTCGACGAGCAGTACTTC
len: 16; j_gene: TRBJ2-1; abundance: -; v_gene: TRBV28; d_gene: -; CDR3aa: CASSPQQLTPYNEQFF; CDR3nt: TGTGCCAGCAGTCCTCAACAGCTCACGCCATACAATGAGCAGTTCTTC
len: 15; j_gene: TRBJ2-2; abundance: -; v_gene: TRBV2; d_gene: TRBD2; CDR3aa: CASSTTSGSAGELFF; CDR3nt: TGTGCCAGCAGTACTACTAGCGGGAGTGCGGGGGAGCTGTTTTTT
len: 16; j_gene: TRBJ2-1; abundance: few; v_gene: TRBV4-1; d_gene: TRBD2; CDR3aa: CASSRRTSRDYNEQFF; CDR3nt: TGCGCCAGCAGCCGGAGGACTAGCAGGGATTACAATGAGCAGTTCTTC
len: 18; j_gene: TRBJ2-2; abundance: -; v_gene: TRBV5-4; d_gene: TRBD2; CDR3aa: CASSLGLAGGPGTGELFF; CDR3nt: TGTGCCAGCAGCTTGGGACTAGCGGGAGGGCCGGGAACCGGGGAGCTGTTTTTT
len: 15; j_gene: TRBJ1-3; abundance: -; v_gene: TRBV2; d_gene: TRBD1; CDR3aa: CASSWDRTSGNTIYF; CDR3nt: TGTGCCAGCAGCTGGGACAGGACTTCTGGAAACACCATATATTTT
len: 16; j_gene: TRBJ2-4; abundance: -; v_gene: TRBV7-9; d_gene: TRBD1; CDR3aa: CASSLTFTGGEDIQYF; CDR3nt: TGTGCCAGCAGCTTAACTTTTACAGGGGGAGAAGACATTCAGTACTTC
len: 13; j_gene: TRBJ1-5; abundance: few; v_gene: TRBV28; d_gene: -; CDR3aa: CASTYLGGLAQHF; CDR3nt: TGTGCCAGCACTTATTTGGGGGGATTGGCCCAGCATTTT
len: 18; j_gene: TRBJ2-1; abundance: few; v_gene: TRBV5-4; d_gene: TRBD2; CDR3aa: CASSLKFGASGKRNEQFF; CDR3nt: TGTGCCAGCAGCTTGAAGTTTGGGGCTAGCGGGAAGAGGAATGAGCAGTTCTTC
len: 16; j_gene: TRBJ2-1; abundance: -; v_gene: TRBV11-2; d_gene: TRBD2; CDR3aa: CASSRGAGLGDNEQFF; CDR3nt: TGTGCCAGCAGCCGGGGGGCGGGACTAGGAGACAATGAGCAGTTCTTC
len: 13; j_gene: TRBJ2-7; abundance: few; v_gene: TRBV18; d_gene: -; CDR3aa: CASRQDQTYEQYF; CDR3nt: TGTGCCAGCAGACAGGACCAGACCTACGAGCAGTACTTC
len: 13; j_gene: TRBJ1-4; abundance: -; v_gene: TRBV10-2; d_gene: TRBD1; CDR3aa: CASSQGAWEKLFF; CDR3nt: TGCGCCAGCAGTCAGGGGGCGTGGGAAAAACTGTTTTTT
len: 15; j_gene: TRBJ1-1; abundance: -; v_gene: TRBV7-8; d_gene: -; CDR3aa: CASSLAPQGSTEAFF; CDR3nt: TGTGCCAGCAGCTTAGCACCACAGGGAAGCACTGAAGCTTTCTTT
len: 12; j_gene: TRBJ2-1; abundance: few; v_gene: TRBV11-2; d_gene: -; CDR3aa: CASSLVVGEQFF; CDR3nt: TGTGCCAGCAGCTTAGTCGTCGGTGAGCAGTTCTTC